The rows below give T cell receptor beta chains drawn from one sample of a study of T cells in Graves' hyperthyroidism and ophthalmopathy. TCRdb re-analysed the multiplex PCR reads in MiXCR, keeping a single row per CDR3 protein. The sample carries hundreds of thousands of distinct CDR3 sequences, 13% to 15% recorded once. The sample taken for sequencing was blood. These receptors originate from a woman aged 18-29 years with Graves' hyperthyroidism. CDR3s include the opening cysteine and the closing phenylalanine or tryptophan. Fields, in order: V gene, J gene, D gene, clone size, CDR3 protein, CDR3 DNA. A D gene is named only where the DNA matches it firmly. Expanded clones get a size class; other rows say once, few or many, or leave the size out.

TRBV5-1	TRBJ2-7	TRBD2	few	CASSSSLAGVPSEQYF	TGCGCCAGCAGCTCCAGCCTAGCGGGAGTACCCAGCGAGCAGTACTTC
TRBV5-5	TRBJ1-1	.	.	CASSYSSGWEGTEAFF	TGTGCCAGCAGCTACTCTTCGGGGTGGGAGGGCACTGAAGCTTTCTTT
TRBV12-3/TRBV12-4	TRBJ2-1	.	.	CASSFGLVHEQFF	TGTGCCAGCAGTTTTGGCCTAGTCCATGAGCAGTTCTTC
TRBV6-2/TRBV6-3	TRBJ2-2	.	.	CASSYSPGGKAGELFF	TGTGCCAGCAGTTACTCACCCGGCGGGAAGGCCGGGGAGCTGTTTTTT
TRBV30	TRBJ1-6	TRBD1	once	CAWARGGDSPLHF	TGTGCCTGGGCCAGGGGGGGGGATTCACCCCTCCACTTT
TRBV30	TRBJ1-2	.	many	CAAASQGYYGYTF	TGTGCCGCAGCAAGTCAGGGTTACTATGGCTACACCTTC
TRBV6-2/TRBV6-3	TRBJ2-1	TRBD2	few	CASSPGTRHNEQFF	TGTGCCAGCAGTCCCGGGACTAGGCACAATGAGCAGTTCTTC
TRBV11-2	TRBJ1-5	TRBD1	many	CASSTSTGGGQPQHF	TGTGCCAGCAGCACGAGTACAGGGGGCGGACAGCCCCAGCATTTT
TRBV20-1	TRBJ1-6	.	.	CSATRGLADTSRSYNSPLHF	TGCAGTGCCACCAGGGGTCTAGCCGACACCTCGCGCTCCTATAATTCACCCCTCCACTTT
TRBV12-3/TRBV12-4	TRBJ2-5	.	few	CASSRTGYQETQYF	TGTGCCAGCAGTCGCACAGGGTACCAAGAGACCCAGTACTTC
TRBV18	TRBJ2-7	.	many	CASSPSRGLEQYF	TGTGCCAGCTCACCTTCCCGGGGGCTCGAGCAGTACTTC
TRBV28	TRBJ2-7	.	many	CASSLPNPAYEQYF	TGTGCCAGCAGTCTTCCCAACCCAGCCTACGAGCAGTACTTC
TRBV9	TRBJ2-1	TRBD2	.	CASSGTSGIWNEQFF	TGTGCCAGCAGCGGTACTAGCGGGATTTGGAATGAGCAGTTCTTC
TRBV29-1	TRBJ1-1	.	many	CSVIRGLNTEAFF	TGCAGCGTCATCAGGGGCCTGAACACTGAAGCTTTCTTT
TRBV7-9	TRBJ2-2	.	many	CASSRAVGELFF	TGTGCCAGCAGTCGGGCGGTCGGGGAGCTGTTTTTT
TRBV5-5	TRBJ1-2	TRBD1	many	CASSLADRVTYGYTF	TGTGCCAGCAGCTTGGCTGACAGGGTTACCTATGGCTACACCTTC
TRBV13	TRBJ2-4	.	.	CASSTKGAKNIQYF	TGTGCCAGCAGCACCAAGGGGGCCAAAAACATTCAGTACTTC
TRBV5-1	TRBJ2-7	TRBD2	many	CASSLPLGGAYEQYF	TGCGCCAGCAGCTTGCCCTTGGGGGGGGCCTACGAGCAGTACTTC
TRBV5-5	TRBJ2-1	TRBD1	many	CASRASGQGIFNEQFF	TGTGCCAGCAGAGCTAGTGGACAGGGTATCTTCAATGAGCAGTTCTTC
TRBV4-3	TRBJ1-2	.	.	CASSQGMLDYYYTF	TGCGCCAGCAGCCAAGGGATGTTGGACTACTACTACACCTTC
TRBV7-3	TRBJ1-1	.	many	CASSLMGRTEAFF	TGTGCCAGCAGCTTAATGGGGAGAACTGAAGCTTTCTTT
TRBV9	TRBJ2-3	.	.	CASSVGEAPTDTQYF	TGTGCCAGCAGCGTAGGCGAGGCCCCCACAGATACGCAGTATTTT
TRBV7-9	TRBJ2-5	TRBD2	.	CASSVSGSGETQYF	TGTGCCAGCAGCGTAAGCGGGAGCGGGGAGACCCAGTACTTC
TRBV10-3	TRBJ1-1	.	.	CAISAGFDMSTEAFF	TGTGCCATCAGTGCCGGCTTCGATATGAGCACTGAAGCTTTCTTT
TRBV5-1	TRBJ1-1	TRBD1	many	CASSLASGGYEAFF	TGCGCCAGCAGCTTGGCCTCAGGGGGCTATGAAGCTTTCTTT
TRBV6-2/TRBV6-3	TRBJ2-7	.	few	CASSYGGKSHEQYF	TGTGCCAGCAGTTACGGGGGGAAGTCCCACGAGCAGTACTTC